Listed below are T cell receptor beta chains from one sample, sequenced in a study of blood T cell repertoires in COVID-19. Sequencing used immunoSEQ multiplex PCR; TCRdb keeps in-frame clones, though not all of them. This table has around 250,000 clones, 85% to 90% appearing once. The sample taken for sequencing was PBMCs or T cells enriched from blood (not recorded which). Receptors originate from a man younger than 30 who had recovered from COVID-19. Each CDR3 is given with its conserved first and last residue.

>TRBV29-1|TRBJ1-2
CSVVRGSGRSNYGYTF
>TRBV3-1/TRBV3-2|TRBJ2-5
CASAPTGVGETQYF
>TRBV7-2|TRBJ1-1
CASSLFLTEAFF
>TRBV7-2|TRBJ2-7
CASSLRSSGRAGEQYF
>TRBV18|TRBJ2-2
CASSPPTGQYTGELFF
>TRBV7-8|TRBJ2-1
CASSLARRTRDIFF
>TRBV4-2|TRBJ2-7
CASSQEAEIYEQYF
>TRBV6-1|TRBJ2-2
CASSEPGLAGGGTGELFF
>TRBV5-4|TRBJ2-1
CASSLGQGRPYNEQFF
>TRBV12-3/TRBV12-4|TRBJ2-1
CASSLRGKEQFF
>TRBV5-6|TRBJ1-2
CASSLRGGGYGYTF
>TRBV7-2|TRBJ2-2
CASSLRTANTGELFF
>TRBV11-2|TRBJ1-2
CASSSRQGGGSTF
>TRBV15|TRBJ2-3
CATSRRQGITDTQYF
>TRBV20-1|TRBJ1-2
CSSGGGYGYTF
>TRBV28|TRBJ1-3
CASSEDWDSGNTIYF
>TRBV10-2|TRBJ2-1
CASSGLAGANEQFF
>TRBV7-9|TRBJ1-1
CASSPGTGVRSTEAFF
>TRBV7-2|TRBJ2-7
CASSLATSGGVSSYEQYF
>TRBV20-1|TRBJ1-6
CSAGVSSPLHF
>TRBV5-1|TRBJ1-2
CASSLDPGGYGYTF
>TRBV12-3/TRBV12-4|TRBJ1-4
CASSFAGEKLFF
>TRBV11-3|TRBJ2-1
CASSTDALQGSTYNEQFF
>TRBV27|TRBJ2-7
CASSFGASGLYEQYF
>TRBV15|TRBJ2-1
CATRSGGEDEQFF
>TRBV3-1/TRBV3-2|TRBJ2-1
CASSHLPAGTGGARSYNEQFF
>TRBV3-1/TRBV3-2|TRBJ2-5
CASSFSRDQETQYF
>TRBV19|TRBJ2-1
CASSPGQAYNEQFF
>TRBV3-1/TRBV3-2|TRBJ2-7
CASSVGTGVSYEQYF
>TRBV7-8|TRBJ1-1
CASSSGHRGDNMNTEAFF
>TRBV18|TRBJ2-4
CASSPGTGQRNIQYF
>TRBV2|TRBJ2-1
CASSTLAGGYNEQFF
>TRBV7-6|TRBJ2-2
CASSTSTSGPTNTGELFF
>TRBV5-6|TRBJ1-3
CASSRRDSGNTIYF
>TRBV28|TRBJ1-2
CASSARGFGYGYTF
>TRBV21-1|TRBJ2-5
CASSKEGEGPATQYF
>TRBV29-1|TRBJ1-3
CSVTLQGFPGNTIYF
>TRBV5-6|TRBJ1-6
CASSFGTGLNSPLHF
>TRBV2|TRBJ1-6
CASSAGTEANSPLHF
>TRBV3-1/TRBV3-2|TRBJ1-3
CASSQDWAGNTIYF
>TRBV11-2|TRBJ1-2
CASSPLPPLFGQGGRGYTF
>TRBV27|TRBJ2-3
CASSLPGLGVDTQYF
>TRBV15|TRBJ2-6
CATSRGAGDSSGANVLTF
>TRBV5-1|TRBJ2-5
CASSTNHQETQYF
>TRBV7-3|TRBJ1-2
CASSLTRESSGYTF
>TRBV6-5|TRBJ1-1
CATVAVGNTEAFF
>TRBV19|TRBJ1-1
CASQQGAAQGWTEAFF